These 24 T cell receptor beta chains were sequenced from one sample in a study of blood T cells in healthy people across ages. PCR was performed a second time for roughly 7 to 11 cycles using a sample-barcoded 5' primer and a J-beta primer mix. TCRdb re-called the 5' RACE reads through MiXCR, storing one row per CDR3 protein. The sample carries 1.4 million or so distinct CDR3 sequences, roughly 43% recorded once. The source material was blood. The origin of the receptors is a woman aged 18 to 35 in good health.

CDR3 sequence: CASSLGLGMGSWGYTF. CDR3 sequence (DNA): TGTGCCAGCAGTTTGGGATTGGGGATGGGGTCTTGGGGCTACACCTTC. The V call is TRBV27, the J call TRBJ1-2; D gene unclear. The CDR3 runs 16 residues. CDR1 and CDR2 (germline): MNHEY, SMNVEV (reference sequence). V gave up 3 bases and J gave up 8 bases, with 22 bases separating them.

The rearrangement links TRBV28 to TRBJ2-1; D is unresolved. The V end lost 3 bases, the J end lost 5 bases, and 11 bases lay between the germline ends. Germline V gene sequence: CDR1 MDHEN, CDR2 SYDVKM. This CDR3 has 14 residues. Written as DNA, the CDR3 is TGTGCCAGCAGTTTGGTGGTAGTCCACAATGAGCAGTTCTTC. Its translation: CASSLVVVHNEQFF.

The table lists this clonotype with a few counts. The rearrangement links TRBV28 to TRBJ1-5, with D unresolved. From germline, CDR1 is MDHEN and CDR2 SYDVKM. Trimming took off 3 bases at V and 5 bases at J, with 8 bases between the two ends. The CDR3 is made up of 13 amino acids. The DNA of the CDR3 is TGTGCCAGCAGTTTTAGTACGTATCAGCCCCAGCATTTT. This translates into CASSFSTYQPQHF.

The V call is TRBV12-3 or TRBV12-4, the J call TRBJ2-1; D remains ambiguous. Between the trimmed V and J ends, which lost 7 bases and 2 bases, there was a span of 9 bases. The length of the CDR3 is 13 residues. CDR3 protein: CASTVRTYNEQFF. In DNA form, the CDR3 reads TGTGCCAGCACTGTCCGAACCTACAATGAGCAGTTCTTC.

V gene TRBV19 combines with J gene TRBJ2-1, with 9 nucleotides matching TRBD1. The CDR3 totals 15 residues. Germline V CDR1 and CDR2: LNHDA, SQIVND (reference sequence). Trimming took 4 bases from V and 5 from J; bases not matched to a gene: 6. CDR3 DNA sequence: TGTGCCAGTAGTACCGGGACAGGGTGGGACAATGAGCAGTTCTTC. It yields the protein CASSTGTGWDNEQFF. Full variable domain (rest looked up from reference TRBV19 and TRBJ2-1): DGGITQSPKYLFRKEGQNVTLSCEQNLNHDAMYWYRQDPGQGLRLIYYSQIVNDFQKGDIAEGYSVSREKKESFPLTVTSAQKNPTAFYLCASSTGTGWDNEQFFGPGTRLTVL.

The J gene is TRBJ2-1, the V gene TRBV7-2, with 11 nucleotides matching TRBD2. There are 15 residues in the CDR3. Germline lookup yields CDR1 SGHTA and CDR2 FQGNSA. J was trimmed by 7 bases and V by 0 bases; bases with no gene match: 2. CDR3 DNA sequence: TGTGCCAGCAGCTTAGCTAGCGGGGGGGGGAATGAGCAGTTCTTC. Its translation: CASSLASGGGNEQFF.

CDR3 loop: CASITGGEKDTQYF. The CDR3 bases are TGTGCCAGCATCACGGGGGGTGAGAAAGATACGCAGTATTTT. V is TRBV6-2 or TRBV6-3 and J is TRBJ2-3, with 7 bases lining up with TRBD2. Unmatched junction bases numbered 9, after V lost 7 bases and J lost 5 bases. The V gene's germline CDR1 is MNHEY and CDR2 SVGEGT. The CDR3 spans 14 residues.

This clonotype was seen once. The CDR3 DNA reads as TGTGCCATCAGTGAGGGGCAGAGCTCCTACAATGAGCAGTTCTTC. Protein product: CAISEGQSSYNEQFF. The chain couples TRBV10-3 to TRBJ2-1; D remains ambiguous. Germline loops: CDR1 ENHRY, CDR2 SYGVKD. The CDR3 consists of 15 residues. The germline V and J ends were trimmed by 2 bases and 0 bases, with 8 bases remaining between them.

The V and J genes are TRBV7-2 and TRBJ2-7; 12 bases agree with TRBD1. The CDR3 consists of 15 residues. The V gene's germline CDR1 is SGHTA and CDR2 FQGNSA. With V trimmed by 3 bases and J by 5 bases, 5 bases remained unmatched. The CDR3 loop reads CASSFGGQGAHEQYF. CDR3 DNA sequence: TGTGCCAGCAGCTTCGGGGGACAGGGGGCGCACGAGCAGTACTTC.

Note on this clonotype: A clone one base away is much larger, so this may be a read error. The chain carries TRBV25-1 and TRBJ2-5; D call uncertain. Per germline, CDR1 MGHDK and CDR2 SYGVNS. V lost 2 bases, J lost 11 bases, and 12 bases lay in between. This CDR3 is built from 12 residues. The CDR3 is CASSETVNEQYF. The CDR3 DNA is TGTGCCAGCAGTGAAACAGTCAATGAGCAGTACTTC.

This clonotype has at least ten counts. One end of the junction is discordant with germline, which a read error may explain. The V gene is TRBV5-1, the J gene TRBJ2-1, with D hard to call. The CDR3 is made up of 13 amino acids. Germline loops: CDR1 SGHRS, CDR2 YFSETQ. The CDR3: CASSLDSHNEQFF. CDR3 nucleotide sequence: TGTGCCAGCAGTTTAGATAGCCACAATGAGCAGTTCTTC. Full variable domain (missing parts from reference TRBV5-1 and TRBJ2-1): KAGVTQTPRYLIKTRGQQVTLSCSPISGHRSVSWYQQTPGQGLQFLFEYFSETQRNKGNFPGRFSGRQFSNSRSEMNVSTLELGDSALYLCASSLDSHNEQFFGPGTRLTVL.

This clonotype was seen a few times. The chain links TRBV7-9 to TRBJ2-7; 8 bases map to TRBD1. After removal of 7 bases from V and 3 bases from J, the junction contained 2 bases not matched to a gene. This CDR3 contains 12 residues. The germline CDR1 and CDR2 sequences are SEHNR and FQNEAQ (reference sequence). CDR3 in DNA: TGTGCCAGCACGGGACAGGTCTACGAGCAGTACTTC. Residues: CASTGQVYEQYF.

The J gene is TRBJ2-3, the V gene TRBV2; perhaps D is TRBD1 or TRBD2 (6 bases each). This CDR3 contains 13 residues. V shed 5 bases and J shed 5 bases, with 11 bases lying between them. Germline assignment: CDR1 SNHLY and CDR2 FYNNEI. Here the CDR3 reads CASSTEGGDTQYF. CDR3 nucleotide sequence: TGTGCCAGCAGTACAGAGGGGGGAGATACGCAGTATTTT.

The chain is built from TRBV20-1 and TRBJ1-1; weak D call: TRBD1 (6 bases). Between the trimmed V and J ends, which lost 1 base and 3 bases, there was a span of 15 bases. The germline CDR1 and CDR2 sequences are DFQATT and SNEGSKA (reference sequence). The CDR3 is made up of 15 amino acids. In DNA form, the CDR3 reads TGCAGTGCTAGAGGTAACCGGGGGCGCGACACTGAAGCTTTCTTT. Protein product: CSARGNRGRDTEAFF.

The chain has TRBV20-1 and TRBJ2-3, with TRBD2 matching 11 bases. Per the germline V gene, CDR1 is DFQATT and CDR2 is SNEGSKA (reference sequence). CDR3 length: 17 residues. With 3 bases clipped from V and 2 bases from J, the junction kept 10 bases outside the gene matches. CDR3 sequence (DNA): TGCAGTGCTAGGGGGACAGGGACTAGCGGACCCACAGATACGCAGTATTTT. Translating gives CSARGTGTSGPTDTQYF.

This clonotype appeared a few times. The chain links TRBV5-1 to TRBJ1-4; perhaps TRBD1 as D (5 bases). Trimming cost V 0 bases and J 7 bases, with 13 bases left between them. The CDR3 has 15 residues. Germline CDR1 SGHRS, CDR2 YFSETQ. Written as DNA, the CDR3 is TGCGCCAGCAGCTTGGGTCCGACAGCTTCTGAAAAACTGTTTTTT. This encodes CASSLGPTASEKLFF.

This clonotype was recorded many times. The chain uses TRBV20-1 and TRBJ2-1; D ambiguous. In germline, CDR1 is DFQATT, CDR2 SNEGSKA (reference sequence). CDR3 length: 11 amino acids. Trimming removed 1 base at V and 9 bases at J, with 7 bases between. The CDR3 nucleotides are TGCAGTGCTAGAGTCCCCGGTGAGCAGTTCTTC. Translated: CSARVPGEQFF.

In its sample, this clonotype was seen many times. The chain has TRBV12-3 or TRBV12-4 and TRBJ2-3, with TRBD2 matching over 13 bases. The V gene end was trimmed by 6 bases and the J gene end by 1 base; junction bases not matched to a gene: 1. This CDR3 spans 15 amino acids. In DNA, the CDR3 is TGTGCCAGCAGGGGACTAGCGGGGCGCACAGATACGCAGTATTTT. Translated: CASRGLAGRTDTQYF.

The V call is TRBV6-5, the J call TRBJ1-2, with 8 nucleotides matching TRBD1. Germline-derived CDR1 and CDR2 are MNHEY and SVGAGI. CDR3 size: 15 residues. The ends lost 2 bases at V and 4 bases at J; junction bases unmatched: 6. The CDR3 here is CASSYTGGMVYGYTF. The DNA for the CDR3 is TGTGCCAGCAGTTACACAGGGGGTATGGTCTATGGCTACACCTTC.

This clonotype was seen only once. The chain employs TRBV28 and TRBJ1-5; D call uncertain. The CDR3 totals 14 residues. Per the germline V gene, CDR1 is MDHEN and CDR2 is SYDVKM. Trimming stripped 5 bases from V and 12 bases from J, with 20 bases between. In DNA, the CDR3 is TGTGCCAGCAGTACCACGCGGCCTATCTTAGGCCAGCATTTT. It encodes CASSTTRPILGQHF.

There are a few counts of this clonotype. The J gene is TRBJ1-2, the V gene TRBV27; D is ambiguous. Germline assignment: CDR1 MNHEY and CDR2 SMNVEV (reference sequence). V shed 0 bases and J shed 6 bases, with 17 bases lying between them. This CDR3 is built from 16 residues. The CDR3 protein is CASSLSRNLHNDGYTF. The CDR3 DNA follows: TGTGCCAGCAGTTTATCGAGGAACCTCCATAATGATGGCTACACCTTC.

The chain employs TRBV6-2 or TRBV6-3 and TRBJ1-1, with a tentative D call TRBD1 (5 bases). The CDR3 spans 12 residues. The V end was cut by 7 bases, the J end by 4 bases, with 10 bases between. Germline V gene sequence: CDR1 MNHEY, CDR2 SVGEGT. This CDR3 is CASKGLITEAFF. In nucleotides, the CDR3 is TGTGCCAGCAAGGGGTTAATCACTGAAGCTTTCTTT.

The V gene is TRBV20-1, the J gene TRBJ2-1, with TRBD2 as a possible D gene (5 bases). CDR3 size: 14 residues. CDR1 is DFQATT, CDR2 SNEGSKA, per germline (reference sequence). The V and J ends lost 0 bases and 3 bases respectively, with 9 bases between them. The CDR3 region is CSARDPGDYNEQFF. The CDR3 DNA is TGCAGTGCTAGAGACCCCGGGGACTACAATGAGCAGTTCTTC.

This chain links TRBV15 with TRBJ1-5, with D uncertain. V was trimmed by 1 base and J by 5 bases, leaving 3 bases between them. The CDR3 has 12 residues. CDR1 and CDR2 (germline): LNHNV, YYDKDF (reference sequence). The CDR3 sequence: CATSRVDQPQHF. CDR3 sequence (DNA): TGTGCCACCAGCAGAGTTGATCAGCCCCAGCATTTT.